The 21 T cell receptor beta chains reported below all come from one sample, sequenced in a study of post-analysis software for immune sequencing data. General study findings and limits: Among roughly 5 TRBV segments more frequent in patients than controls were TRBV5-6, TRBV5-1 and TRBV20-1.

For these receptors, no antigen is known. TCR beta libraries were prepared from cDNA with unique molecular identifiers. MiXCR, applied by TCRdb to the PCR reads, yields one record per CDR3 protein. The table records more than 450,000 distinct CDR3 sequences, 30% to 40% of them present only once. Material for sequencing was blood. These receptors all come from a girl between 2 and 17 years old with multiple sclerosis.

This clonotype occurred a few times. This sequence joins TRBV20-1 and TRBJ2-7, with a possible D match to TRBD1 (6 bases). The CDR3 runs to 14 residues. The germline V gene has CDR1 DFQATT and CDR2 SNEGSKA (reference sequence). Trimming took off 3 bases at V and 2 bases at J, with 14 bases between the two ends. The CDR3 loop is CSAREDSITYEQYF. CDR3 DNA sequence: TGCAGTGCTAGGGAGGACAGCATAACCTACGAGCAGTACTTC.

In its sample, this clonotype was seen a few times. The chain combines TRBV7-9 with TRBJ1-4; D unclear. This CDR3 is 14 amino acids long. Germline CDR1 SEHNR, CDR2 FQNEAQ (reference sequence). V was trimmed by 0 bases and J by 8 bases, leaving 10 bases between them. The CDR3 loop reads CASSLAGLNEKLFF. The CDR3 DNA is TGTGCCAGCAGCTTAGCAGGGTTAAACGAAAAACTGTTTTTT. The full variable domain, in which reference TRBV7-9 and TRBJ1-4 provide the parts outside the CDR3, is DTGVSQNPRHKITKRGQNVTFRCDPISEHNRLYWYRQTLGQGPEFLTYFQNEAQLEKSRLLSDRFSAERPKGSFSTLEIQRTEQGDSAMYLCASSLAGLNEKLFFGSGTQLSVL.

This clonotype was recorded a few times. The chain links TRBV4-1 to TRBJ2-3, with TRBD2 matching over 8 bases. J lost 4 bases, V lost 4 bases, and 10 bases had no gene match. The CDR3 runs to 16 residues. The germline V gene has CDR1 MGHRA and CDR2 YSYEKL. CDR3 sequence: CASSRIPGLGADTQYF. The CDR3 DNA is TGCGCCAGCAGCCGCATACCGGGACTAGGTGCAGATACGCAGTATTTT.

This clonotype occurred many times. The chain is built from TRBV7-2 and TRBJ1-6; tentatively, D is TRBD1 (5 bases). Germline V lookup: CDR1 SGHTA, CDR2 FQGNSA. Trimming stripped 5 bases from V and 4 bases from J, with 24 bases between. The CDR3 loop spans 19 amino acids. The CDR3 is CASSAAGTFGLLYNSPLHF. In DNA, the CDR3 is TGTGCCAGCAGCGCTGCCGGGACCTTCGGACTCCTATATAATTCACCCCTCCACTTT.

The table lists this clonotype with a few counts. The chain recombines TRBV6-5 with TRBJ1-5; 7 positions agree with TRBD1. Trimming at V came to 5 bases and at J to 6 bases, leaving 7 bases not matched to a gene. CDR1 is MNHEY and CDR2 is SVGAGI in the germline V gene. CDR3 length: 14 amino acids. The CDR3 protein is CASSTGASRQPQHF. The DNA of the CDR3 is TGTGCCAGCAGTACAGGGGCCTCGCGTCAGCCCCAGCATTTT.

This clonotype was detected a few times. The chain is built from TRBV5-1 and TRBJ2-5, with 14 positions matching TRBD2. This CDR3 has 18 amino acids. Germline V gives CDR1 SGHRS, CDR2 YFSETQ. The V gene end was trimmed by 3 bases and the J gene end by 1 base; junction bases not matched to a gene: 8. The CDR3 DNA reads TGCGCCAGCAGCTCCCGTCCCGGGACTAGCGGGGGCCAAGAGACCCAGTACTTC. Translating gives CASSSRPGTSGGQETQYF.

This chain uses TRBV7-2 with TRBJ2-5; 11 positions match TRBD2. The CDR3 covers 16 residues. With V trimmed by 0 bases and J by 5 bases, 5 bases remained unmatched. Germline-derived CDR1 and CDR2 are SGHTA and FQGNSA. The CDR3 here is CASSLASGGAWETQYF. As DNA, the CDR3 is TGTGCCAGCAGCTTAGCTAGCGGGGGGGCCTGGGAGACCCAGTACTTC.

This clonotype showed up many times. The chain uses TRBV5-1 and TRBJ2-1; the D gene could be TRBD1 or TRBD2 (5 bases each). V was shortened by 1 base and J by 5 bases, with 10 bases between the two germline ends. Germline V lookup: CDR1 SGHRS, CDR2 YFSETQ. CDR3 length equals 14 residues. CDR3 sequence reads: CASSLRGPHNEQFF. CDR3 sequence (DNA): TGCGCCAGCAGCTTGAGGGGACCCCACAATGAGCAGTTCTTC. Based on the CDR3 plus reference TRBV5-1 and TRBJ2-1, the full variable domain is KAGVTQTPRYLIKTRGQQVTLSCSPISGHRSVSWYQQTPGQGLQFLFEYFSETQRNKGNFPGRFSGRQFSNSRSEMNVSTLELGDSALYLCASSLRGPHNEQFFGPGTRLTVL.

This clonotype appeared a single time. The chain links TRBV2 to TRBJ2-1; D possibly corresponds to TRBD1 (6 bases). The germline V gene has CDR1 SNHLY and CDR2 FYNNEI. The V and J ends lost 11 bases and 10 bases respectively, with 21 bases between them. The CDR3 extends over 13 amino acids. The CDR3 region has the DNA TGTGCCTCATCACCGACAGGCTCCTACGAGCAGTTCTTC. Translating it yields CASSPTGSYEQFF.

The V gene is TRBV29-1, the J gene TRBJ2-5, with 8 bases fitting TRBD2. Germline-derived CDR1 and CDR2 are SQVTM and ANQGSEA. This CDR3 has 14 residues. V shed 1 base, J shed 11 bases, and the junction held 12 bases outside the gene matches. Here the CDR3 DNA reads TGCAGCGTTGAAGGCACTAGCGGCTACAATGAGCAGTACTTC. Protein sequence: CSVEGTSGYNEQYF.

The V gene is TRBV12-3 or TRBV12-4, the J gene TRBJ2-5; D gene ambiguous. This CDR3 contains 14 residues. Trimming cost V 1 base and J 3 bases, with 9 bases left between them. CDR3 amino acids: CASSLVAYKETQYF. The CDR3 DNA is TGTGCCAGCAGTTTAGTAGCCTATAAAGAGACCCAGTACTTC.

The gene calls are TRBV5-5 and TRBJ2-5; tentatively, D is TRBD1 or TRBD2 (5 bases each). V dropped 0 bases and J dropped 5 bases, with 14 bases sitting between them. CDR1 is SGHKS and CDR2 is YYEKEE in the germline V gene (reference sequence). The CDR3 has 15 residues. This CDR3 reads CASSLARGWRETQYF. The CDR3, as DNA: TGTGCCAGCAGCTTGGCGAGGGGATGGCGGGAGACCCAGTACTTC.

A note on this clonotype: This may come from a read error, since a much larger clone is one base off. J is TRBJ2-5 and V is TRBV4-1; 8 bases agree with TRBD1. The CDR3 covers 16 residues. The germline V gene has CDR1 MGHRA and CDR2 YSYEKL. The V and J ends lost 5 bases and 11 bases, in that order; junction bases with no gene match: 19. CDR3 bases: TGCGCCAGCAGCTTAGGTCAGGACAGGGCAAACAATGAGCAGTACTTC. Encoded protein: CASSLGQDRANNEQYF.

The J gene is TRBJ2-3, the V gene TRBV4-1; TRBD2 is a possible D gene (6 bases). CDR1 MGHRA and CDR2 YSYEKL come from the germline V gene. The CDR3 extends over 16 amino acids. V shed 5 bases and J shed 1 base, with 16 bases lying between them. Here the CDR3 reads CASSGPSGRGTDTQYF. In DNA form, the CDR3 reads TGCGCCAGCAGCGGACCCAGCGGGCGGGGCACAGATACGCAGTATTTT.

The chain joins TRBV20-1 to TRBJ2-1; the match to TRBD2 covers 7 bases. Germline V CDR1 and CDR2: DFQATT, SNEGSKA (reference sequence). The CDR3 runs 13 residues. The junction had 3 bases not matched to a gene; V was cut back by 3 bases and J by 4 bases. As DNA, the CDR3 is TGCAGTGCTAGCGGGGAGGGGTACAATGAGCAGTTCTTC. Translation gives CSASGEGYNEQFF.

The chain has TRBV12-3 or TRBV12-4 and TRBJ2-7; 7 bases are shared with TRBD2. CDR3 size: 16 residues. V was pared by 5 bases and J by 2 bases, with 12 bases of the junction left unmatched. CDR3 bases: TGTGCCAGCAGTAGCGAATTACTAGCGAGCCCCTACGAGCAGTACTTC. Translated, it gives CASSSELLASPYEQYF.

The V gene is TRBV12-3 or TRBV12-4, the J gene TRBJ1-4; D remains ambiguous. Trimming removed 7 bases from V and 8 bases from J, with 20 bases in between. The CDR3 covers 15 residues. The CDR3 loop is CASTPRPGLGEKLFF. CDR3 bases: TGTGCCAGCACTCCCCGGCCCGGGTTAGGGGAAAAACTGTTTTTT.

This clonotype was counted between two and nine times. V gene TRBV10-3 combines with J gene TRBJ1-2; 7 nucleotides agree with TRBD1. The CDR3 sequence is 13 residues long. The junction had 2 bases not matched to a gene; V was cut back by 4 bases and J by 3 bases. Germline-derived CDR1 and CDR2 are ENHRY and SYGVKD. CDR3 region: CAISGGTDYGYTF. The CDR3 DNA sequence: TGTGCCATCAGTGGCGGGACAGACTATGGCTACACCTTC.

This chain links TRBV20-1 with TRBJ1-1; no reliable D call. This CDR3 has 14 residues. V dropped 0 bases and J dropped 4 bases, with 12 bases sitting between them. CDR1 is DFQATT and CDR2 is SNEGSKA in the germline V gene (reference sequence). CDR3 nucleotide sequence: TGCAGTGCTAGAGATCTGGTGGGGAGCACTGAAGCTTTCTTT. Translated: CSARDLVGSTEAFF.

The rearrangement joins TRBV20-1 to TRBJ2-7; D not resolved. Germline CDR1 is DFQATT and CDR2 is SNEGSKA (reference sequence). The CDR3 runs to 12 residues. CDR3 sequence reads: CSADSQIYEQYF. The CDR3 region has the DNA TGCAGCGCGGATTCCCAAATCTACGAGCAGTACTTC.

The gene calls are TRBV13 and TRBJ1-1, with 7 bases identical to TRBD1. CDR1 is PRHDT, CDR2 FYEKMQ, per germline (reference sequence). V lost 5 bases and J lost 6; bases outside the gene matches: 6. There are 13 residues in the CDR3. Here the CDR3 DNA reads TGTGCCAGCAGCCCGATGGGGACAGCTGAAGCTTTCTTT. Translated: CASSPMGTAEAFF.